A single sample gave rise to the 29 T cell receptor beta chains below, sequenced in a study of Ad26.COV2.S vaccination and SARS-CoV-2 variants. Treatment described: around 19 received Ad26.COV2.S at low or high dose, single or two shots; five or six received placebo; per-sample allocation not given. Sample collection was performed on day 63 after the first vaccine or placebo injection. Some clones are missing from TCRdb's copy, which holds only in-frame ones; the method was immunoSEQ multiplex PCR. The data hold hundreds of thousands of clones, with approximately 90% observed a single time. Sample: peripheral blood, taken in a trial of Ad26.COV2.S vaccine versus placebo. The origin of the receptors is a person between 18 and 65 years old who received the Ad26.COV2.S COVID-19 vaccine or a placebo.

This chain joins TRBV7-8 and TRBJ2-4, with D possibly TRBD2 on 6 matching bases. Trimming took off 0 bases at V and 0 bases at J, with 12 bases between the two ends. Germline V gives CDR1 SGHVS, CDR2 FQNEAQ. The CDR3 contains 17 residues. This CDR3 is CASSLAGTSLAKNIQYF. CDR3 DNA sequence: TGTGCCAGCAGCTTAGCAGGGACTTCTCTAGCCAAAAACATTCAGTACTTC.

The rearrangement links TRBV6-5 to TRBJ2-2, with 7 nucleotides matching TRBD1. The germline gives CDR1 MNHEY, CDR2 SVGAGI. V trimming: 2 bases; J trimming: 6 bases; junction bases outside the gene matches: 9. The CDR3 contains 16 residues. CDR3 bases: TGTGCCAGCAGTTACAGTCCCAGGGGGACGGCCGGGGAGCTGTTTTTT. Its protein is CASSYSPRGTAGELFF.

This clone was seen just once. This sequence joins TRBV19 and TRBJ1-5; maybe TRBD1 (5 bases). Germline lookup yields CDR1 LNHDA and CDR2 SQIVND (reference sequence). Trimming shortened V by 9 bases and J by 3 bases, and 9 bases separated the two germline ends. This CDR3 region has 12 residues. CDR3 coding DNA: TGTGCCAGCGACAGTCTCAATCAGCCCCAGCATTTT. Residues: CASDSLNQPQHF.

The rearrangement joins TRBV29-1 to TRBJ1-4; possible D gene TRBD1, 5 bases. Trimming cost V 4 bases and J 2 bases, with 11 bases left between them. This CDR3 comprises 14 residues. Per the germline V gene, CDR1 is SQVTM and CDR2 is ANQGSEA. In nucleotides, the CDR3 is TGCAGCGTTGCAGGGTCTCGGACTAATGAAAAACTGTTTTTT. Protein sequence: CSVAGSRTNEKLFF.

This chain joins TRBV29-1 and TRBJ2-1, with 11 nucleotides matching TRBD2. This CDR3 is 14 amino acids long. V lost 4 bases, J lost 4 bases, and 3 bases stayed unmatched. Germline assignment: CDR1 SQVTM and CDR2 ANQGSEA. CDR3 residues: CSVVTSGSYNEQFF. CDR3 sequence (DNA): TGCAGCGTTGTAACTAGCGGGAGTTACAATGAGCAGTTCTTC.

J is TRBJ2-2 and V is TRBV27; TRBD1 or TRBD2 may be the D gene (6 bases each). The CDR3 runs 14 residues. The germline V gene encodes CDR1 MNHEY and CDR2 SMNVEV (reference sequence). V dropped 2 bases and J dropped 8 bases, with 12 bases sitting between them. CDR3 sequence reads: CASSLLPGAGELFF. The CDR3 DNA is TGTGCCAGCAGTTTACTCCCGGGGGCGGGGGAGCTGTTTTTT.

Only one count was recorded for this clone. The CDR3 DNA is TGTGCCAGCAGCAATCTGGTTAGTCGGCGGTCCTACTCCTACAATGAGCAGTTCTTC. This encodes CASSNLVSRRSYSYNEQFF. The chain is built from TRBV7-9 and TRBJ2-1; D not resolved. CDR3 length: 19 residues. CDR1 and CDR2 (germline): SEHNR, FQNEAQ (reference sequence). With 5 bases removed from V and 0 bases from J, the gap between germline ends came to 23 bases.

CDR3 protein: CASSPASDRGEKLFF. CDR3 in DNA: TGTGCCAGCTCACCCGCATCGGACAGGGGGGAAAAACTGTTTTTT. The J gene is TRBJ1-4, the V gene TRBV18; 10 nucleotides align to TRBD1. The CDR3 covers 15 residues. Trimming took 3 bases from V and 8 from J; bases not matched to a gene: 6. CDR1 is KGHSH, CDR2 LQKENI, per germline.

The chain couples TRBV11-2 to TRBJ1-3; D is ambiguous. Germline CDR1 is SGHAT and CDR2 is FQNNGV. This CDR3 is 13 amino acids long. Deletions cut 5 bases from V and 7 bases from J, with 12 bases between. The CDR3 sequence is CASSPSRSNTIYF. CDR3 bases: TGTGCCAGCAGCCCCTCGAGGAGCAACACCATATATTTT.

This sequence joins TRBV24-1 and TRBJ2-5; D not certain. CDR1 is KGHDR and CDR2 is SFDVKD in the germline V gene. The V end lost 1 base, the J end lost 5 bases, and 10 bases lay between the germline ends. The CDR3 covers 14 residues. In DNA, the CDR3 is TGTGCCACCAGTGATTTAGGGTTGGGGGAGACCCAGTACTTC. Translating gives CATSDLGLGETQYF.

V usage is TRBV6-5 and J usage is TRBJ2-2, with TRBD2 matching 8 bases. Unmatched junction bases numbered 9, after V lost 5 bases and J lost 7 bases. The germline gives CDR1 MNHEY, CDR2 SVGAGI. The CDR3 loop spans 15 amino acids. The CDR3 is CASSNIAGMIGELFF. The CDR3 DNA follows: TGTGCCAGCAGTAACATAGCGGGAATGATCGGGGAGCTGTTTTTT.

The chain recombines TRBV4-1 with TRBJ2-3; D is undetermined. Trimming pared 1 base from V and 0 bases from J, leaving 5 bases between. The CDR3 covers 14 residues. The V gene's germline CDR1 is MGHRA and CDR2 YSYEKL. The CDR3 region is CASSQVGSTDTQYF. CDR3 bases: TGCGCCAGCAGCCAAGTTGGGAGCACAGATACGCAGTATTTT.

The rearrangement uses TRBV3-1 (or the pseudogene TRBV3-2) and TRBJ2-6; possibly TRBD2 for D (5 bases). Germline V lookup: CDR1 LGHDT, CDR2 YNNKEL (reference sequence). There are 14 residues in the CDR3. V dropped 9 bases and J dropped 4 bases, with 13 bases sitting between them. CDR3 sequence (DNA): TGTGCCAGGGACTCGAGGGTGGGGGCCAACGTCCTGACTTTC. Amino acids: CARDSRVGANVLTF.

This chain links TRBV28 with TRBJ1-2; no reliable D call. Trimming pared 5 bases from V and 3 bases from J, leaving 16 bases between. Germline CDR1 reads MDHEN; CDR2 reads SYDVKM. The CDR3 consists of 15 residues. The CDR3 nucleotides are TGTGCCAGCAGTCTCCGCCAAATCGGGTACTATGGCTACACCTTC. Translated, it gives CASSLRQIGYYGYTF.

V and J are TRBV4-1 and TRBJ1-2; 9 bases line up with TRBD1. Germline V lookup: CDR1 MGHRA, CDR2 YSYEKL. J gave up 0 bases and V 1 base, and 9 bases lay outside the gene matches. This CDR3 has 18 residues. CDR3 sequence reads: CASSQGLPGQGTNYGYTF. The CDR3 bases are TGCGCCAGCAGCCAAGGGCTTCCGGGACAGGGAACTAACTATGGCTACACCTTC.

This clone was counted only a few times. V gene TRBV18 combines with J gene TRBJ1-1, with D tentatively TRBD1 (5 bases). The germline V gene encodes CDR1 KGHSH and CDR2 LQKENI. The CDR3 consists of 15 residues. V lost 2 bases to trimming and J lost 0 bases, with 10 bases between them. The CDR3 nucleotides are TGTGCCAGCTCACCAAGGTCAGGGCTGAACACTGAAGCTTTCTTT. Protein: CASSPRSGLNTEAFF.

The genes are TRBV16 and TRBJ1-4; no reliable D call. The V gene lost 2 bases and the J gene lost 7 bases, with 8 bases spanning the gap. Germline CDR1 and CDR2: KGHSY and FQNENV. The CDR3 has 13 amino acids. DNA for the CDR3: TGTGCCAGCAGCCAACTCGCGGGTGAAAAACTGTTTTTT. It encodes CASSQLAGEKLFF. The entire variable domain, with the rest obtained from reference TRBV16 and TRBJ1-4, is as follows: GEEVAQTPKHLVRGEGQKAKLYCAPIKGHSYVFWYQQVLKNEFKFLISFQNENVFDETGMPKERFSAKCLPNSPCSLEIQATKLEDSAVYFCASSQLAGEKLFFGSGTQLSVL.

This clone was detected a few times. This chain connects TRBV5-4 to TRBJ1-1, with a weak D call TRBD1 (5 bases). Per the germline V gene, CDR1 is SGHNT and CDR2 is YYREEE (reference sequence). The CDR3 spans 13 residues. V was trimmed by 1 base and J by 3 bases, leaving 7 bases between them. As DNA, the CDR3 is TGTGCCAGCAGCTTGCCAGGGTACACTGAAGCTTTCTTT. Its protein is CASSLPGYTEAFF. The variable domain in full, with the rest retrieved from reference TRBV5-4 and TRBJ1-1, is ETGVTQSPTHLIKTRGQQVTLRCSSQSGHNTVSWYQQALGQGPQFIFQYYREEENGRGNFPPRFSGLQFPNYSSELNVNALELDDSALYLCASSLPGYTEAFFGQGTRLTVV.

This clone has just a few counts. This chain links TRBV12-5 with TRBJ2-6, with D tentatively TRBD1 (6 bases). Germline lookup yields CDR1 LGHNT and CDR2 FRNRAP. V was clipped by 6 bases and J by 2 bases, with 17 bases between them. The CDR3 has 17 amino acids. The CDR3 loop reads CASGHTGSTAGANVLTF. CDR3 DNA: TGTGCTAGTGGCCATACAGGGTCCACTGCTGGGGCCAACGTCCTGACTTTC.

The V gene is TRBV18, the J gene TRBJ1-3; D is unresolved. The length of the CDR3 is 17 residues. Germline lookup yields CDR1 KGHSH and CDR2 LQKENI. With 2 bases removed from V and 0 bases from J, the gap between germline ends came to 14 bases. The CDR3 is CASSPVSGKSSGNTIYF. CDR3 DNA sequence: TGTGCCAGCTCACCAGTGTCAGGCAAGAGCTCTGGAAACACCATATATTTT.

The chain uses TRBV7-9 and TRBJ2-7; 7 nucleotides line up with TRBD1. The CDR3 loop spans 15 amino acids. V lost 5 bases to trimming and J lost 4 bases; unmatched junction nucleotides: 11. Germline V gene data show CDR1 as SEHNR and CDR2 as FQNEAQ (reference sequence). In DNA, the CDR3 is TGTGCCAGCAGCGCGCACACGACAGGGCTTTACGAGCAGTACTTC. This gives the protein CASSAHTTGLYEQYF.

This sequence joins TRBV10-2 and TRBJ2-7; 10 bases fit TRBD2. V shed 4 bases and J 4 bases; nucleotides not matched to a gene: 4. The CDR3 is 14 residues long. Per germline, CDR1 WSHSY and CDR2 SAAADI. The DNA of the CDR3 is TGCGCCAGCAGTGGGACTAGCGGAACTTACGAGCAGTACTTC. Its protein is CASSGTSGTYEQYF.

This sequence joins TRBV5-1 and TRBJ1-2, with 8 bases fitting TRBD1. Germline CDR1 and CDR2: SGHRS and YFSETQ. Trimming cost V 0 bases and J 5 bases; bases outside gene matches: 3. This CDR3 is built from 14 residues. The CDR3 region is CASSLGTGTYGYTF. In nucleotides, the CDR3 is TGCGCCAGCAGCTTGGGGACAGGGACTTATGGCTACACCTTC.

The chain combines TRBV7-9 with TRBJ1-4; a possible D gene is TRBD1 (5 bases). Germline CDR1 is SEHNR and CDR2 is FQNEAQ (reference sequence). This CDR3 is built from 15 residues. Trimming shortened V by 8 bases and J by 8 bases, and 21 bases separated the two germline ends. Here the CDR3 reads CASSPQGQGYEKLFF. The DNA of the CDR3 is TGTGCCAGCTCCCCTCAAGGGCAGGGATACGAAAAACTGTTTTTT. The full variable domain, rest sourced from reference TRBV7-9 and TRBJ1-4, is DTGVSQNPRHKITKRGQNVTFRCDPISEHNRLYWYRQTLGQGPEFLTYFQNEAQLEKSRLLSDRFSAERPKGSFSTLEIQRTEQGDSAMYLCASSPQGQGYEKLFFGSGTQLSVL.

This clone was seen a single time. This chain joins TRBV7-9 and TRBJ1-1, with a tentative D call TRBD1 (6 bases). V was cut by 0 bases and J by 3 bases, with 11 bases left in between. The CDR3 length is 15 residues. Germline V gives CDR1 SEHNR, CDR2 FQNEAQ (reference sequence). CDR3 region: CASSLAAEGDTEAFF. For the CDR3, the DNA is TGTGCCAGCAGCTTAGCGGCAGAGGGGGACACTGAAGCTTTCTTT.

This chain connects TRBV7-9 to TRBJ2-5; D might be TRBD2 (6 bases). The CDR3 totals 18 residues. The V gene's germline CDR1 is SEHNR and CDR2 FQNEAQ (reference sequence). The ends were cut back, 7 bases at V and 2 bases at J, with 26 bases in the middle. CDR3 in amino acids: CASTSAGGALYGQETQYF. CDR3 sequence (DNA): TGTGCCAGCACCAGCGCGGGCGGGGCTTTATATGGTCAAGAGACCCAGTACTTC.

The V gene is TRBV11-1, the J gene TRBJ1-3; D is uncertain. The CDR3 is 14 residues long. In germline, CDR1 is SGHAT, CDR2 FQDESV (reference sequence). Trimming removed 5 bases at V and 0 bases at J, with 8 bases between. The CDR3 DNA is TGTGCCAGCAGCCGGACGGTCTCTGGAAACACCATATATTTT. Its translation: CASSRTVSGNTIYF. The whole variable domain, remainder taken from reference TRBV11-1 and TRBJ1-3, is EAEVAQSPRYKITEKSQAVAFWCDPISGHATLYWYRQILGQGPELLVQFQDESVVDDSQLPKDRFSAERLKGVDSTLKIQPAELGDSAMYLCASSRTVSGNTIYFGEGSWLTVV.

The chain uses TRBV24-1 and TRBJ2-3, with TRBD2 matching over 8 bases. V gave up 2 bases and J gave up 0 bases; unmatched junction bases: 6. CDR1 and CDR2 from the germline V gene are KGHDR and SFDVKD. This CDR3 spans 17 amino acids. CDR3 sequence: CATSDYDSGSSTDTQYF. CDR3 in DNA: TGTGCCACCAGTGATTACGACAGCGGGAGTAGCACAGATACGCAGTATTTT.

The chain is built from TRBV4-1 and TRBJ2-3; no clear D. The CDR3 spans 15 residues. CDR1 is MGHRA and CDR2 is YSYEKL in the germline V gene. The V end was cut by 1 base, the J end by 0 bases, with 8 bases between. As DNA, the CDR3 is TGCGCCAGCAGCCAAGGACCGGTTAGCACAGATACGCAGTATTTT. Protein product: CASSQGPVSTDTQYF.